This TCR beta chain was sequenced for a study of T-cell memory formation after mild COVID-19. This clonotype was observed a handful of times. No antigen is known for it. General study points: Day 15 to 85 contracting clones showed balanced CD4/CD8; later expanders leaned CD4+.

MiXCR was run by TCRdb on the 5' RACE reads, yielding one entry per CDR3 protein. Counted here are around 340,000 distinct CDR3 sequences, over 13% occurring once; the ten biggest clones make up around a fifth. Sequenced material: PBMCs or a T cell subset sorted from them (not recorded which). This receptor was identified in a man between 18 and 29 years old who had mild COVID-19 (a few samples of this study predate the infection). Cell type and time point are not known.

CDR3 sequence (DNA): TGTGCCAGCAGCCTAGATTGGGGCAAAAGGGCACCCCTCCACTTT. Translation gives CASSLDWGKRAPLHF. This chain uses TRBV7-2 with TRBJ1-6, with D perhaps TRBD1 (5 bases). Germline CDR1 reads SGHTA; CDR2 reads FQGNSA. Deletions cut 5 bases from V and 11 bases from J, with 19 bases between. This CDR3 region has 15 residues.